The sequence of this TCR beta chain was determined in a study of T cell responses to AZD1222 COVID-19 vaccine. Study-wide points: Researchers report vaccine-associated CD4 TCRs spanning spike, with dominance at 160-218 and 743-854. Just a handful of people given AZD1222 tested seropositive at baseline. It was only after the peak T cell response that any repertoires were sampled.

About this clone itself: Antigen unknown.

Germline assignment: CDR1 SGHDT and CDR2 YYEEEE. With 0 bases removed from V and 7 bases from J, the gap between germline ends came to 14 bases. The CDR3 loop spans 15 amino acids. Sequenced by immunoSEQ multiplex PCR; TCRdb stores in-frame clones only, minus some. The data show roughly 150,000 clones, around 89% seen once. The sequence derives from an adult in good health. V gene TRBV5-6 combines with J gene TRBJ1-5; maybe TRBD1 (5 bases). Source: peripheral blood, taken on day 0 of MenACWY control vaccination. CDR3 sequence reads: CASSLGRERRQPQHF. The CDR3 nucleotides are TGTGCCAGCAGCTTGGGCAGGGAAAGGAGACAGCCCCAGCATTTT.